What follows is one T cell receptor beta chain and its context. These data come from a study of T cell changes during pregnancy in multiple sclerosis. Assay used: immunoSEQ multiplex PCR; TCRdb lists only in-frame clones, some missing. The sample lists tens of thousands of clones; approximately 92% were seen once. The specimen comprised peripheral blood, sampled after pregnancy. The source is a female donor with multiple sclerosis, enrolled in a pregnancy study.

The CDR3 sequence: CASSPGGWGSNTEAFF. The CDR3 DNA sequence: TGTGCCAGCAGCCCCGGGGGGTGGGGCAGCAACACTGAAGCTTTCTTT. The chain uses TRBV7-3 and TRBJ1-1, with a weak D call TRBD1 (5 bases). This CDR3 region has 16 residues. The ends were cut back, 5 bases at V and 2 bases at J, with 18 bases in the middle. Germline CDR1 is SGHTA and CDR2 is FQGTGA. The whole variable domain, remainder taken from reference TRBV7-3 and TRBJ1-1, is GAGVSQTPSNKVTEKGKYVELRCDPISGHTALYWYRQSLGQGPEFLIYFQGTGAADDSGLPNDRFFAVRPEGSVSTLKIQRTERGDSAVYLCASSPGGWGSNTEAFFGQGTRLTVV.